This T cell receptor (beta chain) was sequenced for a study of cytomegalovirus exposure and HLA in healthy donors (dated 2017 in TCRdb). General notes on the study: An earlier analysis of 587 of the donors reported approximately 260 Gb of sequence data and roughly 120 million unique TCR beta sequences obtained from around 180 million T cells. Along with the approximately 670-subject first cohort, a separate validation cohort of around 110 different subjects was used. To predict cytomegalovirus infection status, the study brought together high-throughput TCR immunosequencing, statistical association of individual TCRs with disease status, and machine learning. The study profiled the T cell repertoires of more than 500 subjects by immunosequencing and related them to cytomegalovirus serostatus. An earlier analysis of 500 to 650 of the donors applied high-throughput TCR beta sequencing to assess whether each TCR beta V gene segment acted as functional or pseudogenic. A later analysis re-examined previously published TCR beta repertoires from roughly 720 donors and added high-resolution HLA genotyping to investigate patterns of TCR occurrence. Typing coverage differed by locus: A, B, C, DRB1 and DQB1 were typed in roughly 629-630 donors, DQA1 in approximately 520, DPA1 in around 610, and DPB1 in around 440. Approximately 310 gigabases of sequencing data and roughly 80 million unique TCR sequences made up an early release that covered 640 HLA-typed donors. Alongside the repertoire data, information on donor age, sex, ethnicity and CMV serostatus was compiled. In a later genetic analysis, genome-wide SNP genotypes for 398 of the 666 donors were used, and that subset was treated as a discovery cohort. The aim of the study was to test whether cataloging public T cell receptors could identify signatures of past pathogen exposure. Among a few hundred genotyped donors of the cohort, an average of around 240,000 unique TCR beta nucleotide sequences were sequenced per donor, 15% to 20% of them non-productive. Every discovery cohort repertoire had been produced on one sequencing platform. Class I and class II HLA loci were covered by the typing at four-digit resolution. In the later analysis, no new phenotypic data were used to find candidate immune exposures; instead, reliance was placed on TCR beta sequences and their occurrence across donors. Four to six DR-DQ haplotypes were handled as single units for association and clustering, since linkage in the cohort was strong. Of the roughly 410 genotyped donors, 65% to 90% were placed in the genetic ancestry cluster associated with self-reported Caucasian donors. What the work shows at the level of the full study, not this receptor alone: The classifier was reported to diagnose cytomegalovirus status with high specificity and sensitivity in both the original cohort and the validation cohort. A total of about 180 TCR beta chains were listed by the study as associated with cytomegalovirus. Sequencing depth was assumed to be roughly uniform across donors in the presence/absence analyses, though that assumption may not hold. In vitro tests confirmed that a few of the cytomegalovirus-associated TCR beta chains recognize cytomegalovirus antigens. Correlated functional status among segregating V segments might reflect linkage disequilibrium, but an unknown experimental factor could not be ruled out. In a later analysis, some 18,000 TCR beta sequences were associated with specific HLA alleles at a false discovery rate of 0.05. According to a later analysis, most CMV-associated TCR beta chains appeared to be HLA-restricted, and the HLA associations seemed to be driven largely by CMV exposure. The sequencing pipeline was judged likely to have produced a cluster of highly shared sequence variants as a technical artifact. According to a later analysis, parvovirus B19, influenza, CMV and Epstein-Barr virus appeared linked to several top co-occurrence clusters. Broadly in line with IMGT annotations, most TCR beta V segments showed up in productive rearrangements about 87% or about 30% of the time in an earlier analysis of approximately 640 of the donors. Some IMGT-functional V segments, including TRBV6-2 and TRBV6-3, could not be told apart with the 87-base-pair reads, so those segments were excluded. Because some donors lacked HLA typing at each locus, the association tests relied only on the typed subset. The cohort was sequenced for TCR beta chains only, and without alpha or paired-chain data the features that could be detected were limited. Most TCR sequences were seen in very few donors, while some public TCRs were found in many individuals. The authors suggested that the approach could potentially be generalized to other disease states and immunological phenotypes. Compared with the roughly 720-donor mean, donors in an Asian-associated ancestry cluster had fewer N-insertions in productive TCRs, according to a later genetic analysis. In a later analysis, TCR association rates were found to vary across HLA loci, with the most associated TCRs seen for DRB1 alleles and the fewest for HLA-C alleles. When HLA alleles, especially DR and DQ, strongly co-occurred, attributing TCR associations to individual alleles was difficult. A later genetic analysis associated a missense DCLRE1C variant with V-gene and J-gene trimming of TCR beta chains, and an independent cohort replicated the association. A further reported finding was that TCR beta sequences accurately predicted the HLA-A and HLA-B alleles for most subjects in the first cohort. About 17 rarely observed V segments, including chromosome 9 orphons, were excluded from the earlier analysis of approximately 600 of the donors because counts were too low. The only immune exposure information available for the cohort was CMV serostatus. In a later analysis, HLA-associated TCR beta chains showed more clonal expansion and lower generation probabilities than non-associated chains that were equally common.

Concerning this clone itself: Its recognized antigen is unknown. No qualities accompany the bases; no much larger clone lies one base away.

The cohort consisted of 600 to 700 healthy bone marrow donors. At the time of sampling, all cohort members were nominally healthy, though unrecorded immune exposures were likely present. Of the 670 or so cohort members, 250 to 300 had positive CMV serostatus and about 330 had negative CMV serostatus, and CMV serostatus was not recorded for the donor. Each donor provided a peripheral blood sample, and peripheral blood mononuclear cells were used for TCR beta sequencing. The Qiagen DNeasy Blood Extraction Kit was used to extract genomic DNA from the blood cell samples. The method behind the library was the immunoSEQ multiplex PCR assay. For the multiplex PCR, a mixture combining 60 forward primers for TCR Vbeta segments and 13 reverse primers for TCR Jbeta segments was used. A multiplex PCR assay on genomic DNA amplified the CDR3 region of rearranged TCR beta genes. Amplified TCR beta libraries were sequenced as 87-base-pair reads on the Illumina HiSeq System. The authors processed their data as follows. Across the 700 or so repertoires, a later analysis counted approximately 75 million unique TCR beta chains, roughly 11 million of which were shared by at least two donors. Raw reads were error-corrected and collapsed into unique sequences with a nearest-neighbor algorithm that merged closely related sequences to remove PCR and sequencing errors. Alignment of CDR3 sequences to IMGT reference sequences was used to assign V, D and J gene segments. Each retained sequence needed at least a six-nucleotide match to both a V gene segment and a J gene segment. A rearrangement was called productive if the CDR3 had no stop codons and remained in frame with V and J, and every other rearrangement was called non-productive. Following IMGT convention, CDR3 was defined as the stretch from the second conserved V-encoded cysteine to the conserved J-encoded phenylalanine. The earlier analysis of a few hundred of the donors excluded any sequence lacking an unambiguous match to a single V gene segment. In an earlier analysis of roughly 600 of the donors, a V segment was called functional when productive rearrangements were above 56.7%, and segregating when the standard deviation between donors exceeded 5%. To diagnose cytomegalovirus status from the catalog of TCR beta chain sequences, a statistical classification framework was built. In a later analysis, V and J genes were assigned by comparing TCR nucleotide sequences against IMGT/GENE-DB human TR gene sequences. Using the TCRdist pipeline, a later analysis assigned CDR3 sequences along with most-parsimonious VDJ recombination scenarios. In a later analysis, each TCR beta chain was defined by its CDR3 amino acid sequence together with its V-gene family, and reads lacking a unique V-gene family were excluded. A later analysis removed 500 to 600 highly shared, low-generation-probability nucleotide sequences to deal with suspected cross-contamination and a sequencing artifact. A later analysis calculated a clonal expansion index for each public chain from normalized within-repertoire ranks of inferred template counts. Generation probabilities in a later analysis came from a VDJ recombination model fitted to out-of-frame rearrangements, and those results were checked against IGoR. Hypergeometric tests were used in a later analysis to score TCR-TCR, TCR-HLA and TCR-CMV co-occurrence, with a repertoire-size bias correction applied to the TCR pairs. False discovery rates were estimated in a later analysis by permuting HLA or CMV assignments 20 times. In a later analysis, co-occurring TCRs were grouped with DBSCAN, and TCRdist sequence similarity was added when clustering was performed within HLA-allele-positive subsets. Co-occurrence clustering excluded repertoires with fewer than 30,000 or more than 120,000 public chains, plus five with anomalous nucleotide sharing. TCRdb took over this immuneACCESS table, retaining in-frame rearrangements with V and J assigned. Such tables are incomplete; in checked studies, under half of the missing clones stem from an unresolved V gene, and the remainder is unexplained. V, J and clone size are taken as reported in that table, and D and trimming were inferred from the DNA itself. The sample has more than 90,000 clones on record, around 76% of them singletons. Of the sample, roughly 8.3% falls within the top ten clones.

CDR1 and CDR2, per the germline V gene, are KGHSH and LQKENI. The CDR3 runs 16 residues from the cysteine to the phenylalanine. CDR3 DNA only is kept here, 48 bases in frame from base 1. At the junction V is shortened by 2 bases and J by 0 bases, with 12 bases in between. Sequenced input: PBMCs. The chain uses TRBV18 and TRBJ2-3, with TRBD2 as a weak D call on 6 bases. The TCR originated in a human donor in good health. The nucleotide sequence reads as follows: TGTGCCAGCTCACCAAACCCGGGAGCCAGCACAGATACGCAGTATTTT. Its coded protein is CASSPNPGASTDTQYF.